This T cell receptor (beta chain) came from a study of cytomegalovirus exposure and HLA in healthy donors. Regarding the study as a whole: The only immune exposure information that was available was CMV serostatus. Per published reports, the classifier diagnosed cytomegalovirus status with high specificity and sensitivity. With later analysis, a missense DCLRE1C variant became linked to TCR beta V- and J-gene trimming.

Trimming removed 0 bases from V and 1 base from J, with 7 bases in between. The CDR3 totals 14 residues. CDR1 SGHRS and CDR2 YFSETQ come from the germline V gene. A multiplex PCR was run with 60 Vbeta primers and 13 Jbeta primers. Data came from immunoSEQ multiplex PCR; TCRdb stores just in-frame clones and leaves some out. Of about 200,000 clones in the sample, around 80% were seen once. Donors were nominally healthy when sampled, though unrecorded immune exposures were likely. In this sample, this clone turned up once. What it binds is not known. The sample holds other DNA sequences that translate to the same CDR3.

The rearrangement joins TRBV5-1 to TRBJ1-1; D might be TRBD1 (6 bases). The sequence derives from a man under 40 in good health and CMV-seronegative. Input material: PBMCs. The CDR3 loop reads CASSLVGGNTEAFF. As DNA, the CDR3 is TGCGCCAGCAGCTTGGTAGGGGGGAACACTGAAGCTTTCTTT.